One and the same sample provided the 9 T cell receptor beta chains below, sequenced in a study of blood T cell repertoires in COVID-19. Measured with immunoSEQ multiplex PCR; TCRdb has only the in-frame clones, and not every one. The data contain about 93,000 clones, under 90% of them seen just once; the ten biggest clones take up under 5.5%. The sample taken for sequencing was peripheral blood. The receptors shown here come from a man aged 55-75 years with COVID-19, enrolled during active disease.

The chain couples TRBV27 to TRBJ1-5, with D possibly TRBD1 on 6 matching bases. From germline, CDR1 is MNHEY and CDR2 SMNVEV (reference sequence). Between the trimmed V and J ends, which lost 8 bases and 1 base, there was a span of 15 bases. The CDR3 contains 15 residues. The CDR3 DNA sequence: TGTGCCAGCCGTGAGGGGGTAGTAAGCAATCAGCCCCAGCATTTT. This codes for CASREGVVSNQPQHF.

The chain recombines TRBV3-1 (or the pseudogene TRBV3-2) with TRBJ2-7; 10 bases fit TRBD2. Looked up from germline, CDR1 is LGHDT and CDR2 is YNNKEL (reference sequence). The CDR3 is 14 amino acids. With 4 bases clipped from V and 3 bases from J, the junction kept 3 bases outside the gene matches. The CDR3 region has the DNA TGTGCCAGCAGCCGGACTAGCGGATTCTACGAGCAGTACTTC. This gives the protein CASSRTSGFYEQYF.

This sequence joins TRBV24-1 and TRBJ2-7; no clear D. The CDR3 is made up of 15 amino acids. The germline V gene has CDR1 KGHDR and CDR2 SFDVKD. V lost 0 bases, J lost 3 bases, and 11 bases lay in between. This chain's CDR3 is CATSDLPLEDYEQYF. The CDR3 DNA sequence: TGTGCCACCAGTGATTTGCCCCTAGAGGACTACGAGCAGTACTTC.

The chain has TRBV5-1 and TRBJ2-7; possibly TRBD2 for D (7 bases). Germline V CDR1 and CDR2: SGHRS, YFSETQ. The V gene lost 6 bases and the J gene lost 4 bases, with 17 bases spanning the gap. The CDR3 length is 14 residues. This CDR3 reads CASNEAGAEYEQYF. DNA for the CDR3: TGCGCCAGCAACGAGGCGGGGGCTGAATACGAGCAGTACTTC.

V is TRBV4-1 and J is TRBJ1-3; D perhaps matches TRBD1 (5 bases). The CDR3 extends over 16 amino acids. V gave up 6 bases and J gave up 0 bases, with 15 bases separating them. Per germline, CDR1 MGHRA and CDR2 YSYEKL. DNA of the CDR3: TGCGCCAGCAGTCTTGGGAAGGGGTTCTCTGGAAACACCATATATTTT. Translation: CASSLGKGFSGNTIYF.

The V call is TRBV7-6, the J call TRBJ1-1; no clear D gene. Trimming left V 7 bases short and J 5 bases short, with 14 bases between. Looked up from germline, CDR1 is SGHVS and CDR2 is FNYEAQ. The CDR3 extends over 13 amino acids. The CDR3 sequence: CASTPMTGTEAFF. DNA of the CDR3: TGTGCCAGCACCCCGATGACTGGGACTGAAGCTTTCTTT.

This clone occurred a few times. The rearrangement links TRBV6-5 to TRBJ2-1; 7 bases match TRBD1. The CDR3 is 13 residues long. The junction had 4 bases not matched to a gene; V was cut back by 9 bases and J by 2 bases. Germline lookup yields CDR1 MNHEY and CDR2 SVGAGI. The CDR3: CASRGQTYNEQFF. CDR3 coding DNA: TGTGCCAGTAGGGGACAGACCTACAATGAGCAGTTCTTC.

This sequence joins TRBV18 and TRBJ1-2; D is unresolved. Deletions cut 1 base from V and 0 bases from J, with 9 bases between. The CDR3 length is 15 residues. CDR1 is KGHSH, CDR2 LQKENI, per germline. The CDR3 protein is CASSPLDTPNYGYTF. The CDR3 bases are TGTGCCAGCTCACCACTAGACACTCCTAACTATGGCTACACCTTC.

The rearrangement joins TRBV18 to TRBJ1-6, with TRBD1 identical over 8 bases. The V segment lost 6 bases and the J segment 4 bases; nucleotides outside the gene matches: 5. Germline V gives CDR1 KGHSH, CDR2 LQKENI. The CDR3 is 15 amino acids. The CDR3 DNA sequence: TGTGCCAGCTCGCCGGACAGGGCGTATAATTCACCCCTCCACTTT. The encoded protein is CASSPDRAYNSPLHF. Based on the CDR3 plus reference TRBV18 and TRBJ1-6, the full variable domain is NAGVMQNPRHLVRRRGQEARLRCSPMKGHSHVYWYRQLPEEGLKFMVYLQKENIIDESGMPKERFSAEFPKEGPSILRIQQVVRGDSAAYFCASSPDRAYNSPLHFGNGTRLTVT.